These T cell receptor beta chains were read from a single sample in a study of shared clonotypes between healthy human individuals. Profiling relied on immunoSEQ multiplex PCR, and the TCRdb table lists in-frame clones only, not all of them. In the table there are about 1 million clones, approximately 72% of which are singletons. Sequenced material: memory CD4+ T cells sorted from blood. These receptors were collected from a man aged 18 to 35 in good health. CDR3s include the opening cysteine and the closing phenylalanine or tryptophan. The order of the fields is V gene, D gene, J gene, clone size, CDR3 DNA, CDR3 protein. A D gene is named only where the DNA matches it firmly. For some rows the clone size is stated as once, few or many, or as a class when expanded; others skip it.

v_gene: TRBV9; d_gene: TRBD1; j_gene: TRBJ2-2; abundance: NA; CDR3nt: TGTGCCAGCAGCGTGGGGACAGTCACCGGGGAGCTGTTTTTT; CDR3aa: CASSVGTVTGELFF
v_gene: TRBV25-1; d_gene: NA; j_gene: TRBJ2-1; abundance: NA; CDR3nt: TGTGCCAGCAGTTTAAAGATAAGGGGCGATGTTGCCTACAATGAGCAGTTCTTC; CDR3aa: CASSLKIRGDVAYNEQFF
v_gene: TRBV19; d_gene: NA; j_gene: TRBJ1-4; abundance: NA; CDR3nt: TGTGCCAGTAGTATTTCAGGGCCACCTAATGAAAAACTGTTTTTT; CDR3aa: CASSISGPPNEKLFF
v_gene: TRBV11-2; d_gene: TRBD2; j_gene: TRBJ2-5; abundance: few; CDR3nt: TGTGCCAGCAGCCCCTTTAGGACTAGCGGGGGCCTCCGGGAGACCCAGTACTTC; CDR3aa: CASSPFRTSGGLRETQYF
v_gene: TRBV11-2; d_gene: NA; j_gene: TRBJ2-3; abundance: NA; CDR3nt: TGTGCCAGCAGCTTAGGACTAACAGATACGCAGTATTTT; CDR3aa: CASSLGLTDTQYF
v_gene: TRBV4-1; d_gene: NA; j_gene: TRBJ2-2; abundance: many; CDR3nt: TGCGCCAGCAGCCAAGCCAACGTTGCCGGGGAGCTGTTTTTT; CDR3aa: CASSQANVAGELFF
v_gene: TRBV7-3; d_gene: NA; j_gene: TRBJ2-3; abundance: NA; CDR3nt: TGTGCCAGCAGCTCCCCCCCAGATACGCAGTATTTT; CDR3aa: CASSSPPDTQYF
v_gene: TRBV9; d_gene: NA; j_gene: TRBJ2-7; abundance: NA; CDR3nt: TGTGCCAGCAGCGTAGAGACAGGAGGTCGGGAGCAGTACTTC; CDR3aa: CASSVETGGREQYF
v_gene: TRBV29-1; d_gene: NA; j_gene: TRBJ2-1; abundance: once; CDR3nt: TGCAGCGTCCGCGGGGAGAGCTCCTACAATGAGCAGTTCTTC; CDR3aa: CSVRGESSYNEQFF
v_gene: TRBV6-5; d_gene: NA; j_gene: TRBJ2-7; abundance: NA; CDR3nt: TGTGCCAGCAGCCGACGACAGGAGGGGGTAAACGAGCAGTACTTC; CDR3aa: CASSRRQEGVNEQYF
v_gene: TRBV5-1; d_gene: NA; j_gene: TRBJ1-1; abundance: NA; CDR3nt: TGCGCCAGCAGCTTGGGGGGGACGGAAATGAACACTGAAGCTTTCTTT; CDR3aa: CASSLGGTEMNTEAFF
v_gene: TRBV6-5; d_gene: TRBD1; j_gene: TRBJ2-7; abundance: NA; CDR3nt: TGTGCCAGCAGTTACTCTGGGACAGGGGGCTACGAGCAGTACTTC; CDR3aa: CASSYSGTGGYEQYF
v_gene: TRBV5-6; d_gene: NA; j_gene: TRBJ2-7; abundance: NA; CDR3nt: TGTGCCAGCAGCCGAACACAGGGCTCCTACGAGCAGTACTTC; CDR3aa: CASSRTQGSYEQYF
v_gene: TRBV6-1; d_gene: NA; j_gene: TRBJ2-6; abundance: few; CDR3nt: TGTGCCACTGACACGGGATCTGGGGCCAACGTCCTGACTTTC; CDR3aa: CATDTGSGANVLTF
v_gene: TRBV5-1; d_gene: NA; j_gene: TRBJ2-2; abundance: few; CDR3nt: TGCGCCAGCAGCTTGGATGTCCCGGAGCTGTTTTTT; CDR3aa: CASSLDVPELFF
v_gene: TRBV5-1; d_gene: NA; j_gene: TRBJ2-7; abundance: NA; CDR3nt: TGCGCCAGCAGCTTGCTCGCGGGCCTGGCGGACGAGCAGTACTTC; CDR3aa: CASSLLAGLADEQYF
v_gene: TRBV7-8; d_gene: TRBD1; j_gene: TRBJ1-1; abundance: NA; CDR3nt: TGTGCCAGCGGACCCCGGGACAGTTCGACTGAAGCTTTCTTT; CDR3aa: CASGPRDSSTEAFF
v_gene: TRBV18; d_gene: NA; j_gene: TRBJ2-3; abundance: NA; CDR3nt: TGTGCCAGCGCGGAGTCGGGCGCAGATACGCAGTATTTT; CDR3aa: CASAESGADTQYF
v_gene: TRBV30; d_gene: NA; j_gene: TRBJ1-6; abundance: NA; CDR3nt: TGTGCCTGGAGTGTACAGGGAACCTCACCCCTCCACTTT; CDR3aa: CAWSVQGTSPLHF
v_gene: TRBV2; d_gene: TRBD1; j_gene: TRBJ2-7; abundance: NA; CDR3nt: TGTGCCAGCAGGGGGGACAGCTACTACGAGCAGTACTTC; CDR3aa: CASRGDSYYEQYF
v_gene: TRBV18; d_gene: TRBD1; j_gene: TRBJ2-2; abundance: once; CDR3nt: TGTGCCAGCTCACCAGGGATACAGGGGGACACCGGGGAGCTGTTTTTT; CDR3aa: CASSPGIQGDTGELFF
v_gene: TRBV7-2; d_gene: NA; j_gene: TRBJ2-1; abundance: NA; CDR3nt: TGTGCCAGCAGCCCCCCCCTCATTTACAATGAGCAGTTCTTC; CDR3aa: CASSPPLIYNEQFF
v_gene: TRBV5-1; d_gene: NA; j_gene: TRBJ2-7; abundance: NA; CDR3nt: TGCGCCAGCAGCCCTACCCTGGGACACCCCGGGGAGGAGCAGTACTTC; CDR3aa: CASSPTLGHPGEEQYF
v_gene: TRBV6-5; d_gene: NA; j_gene: TRBJ2-7; abundance: NA; CDR3nt: TGTGCCAGCAGTTACGGAGGGGGTAGGAACGAGCAGTACTTC; CDR3aa: CASSYGGGRNEQYF
v_gene: TRBV18; d_gene: NA; j_gene: TRBJ2-7; abundance: NA; CDR3nt: TGTGCCAGCTCACCTCAGCGGACAGACTACGAGCAGTACTTC; CDR3aa: CASSPQRTDYEQYF
v_gene: TRBV30; d_gene: TRBD1; j_gene: TRBJ1-6; abundance: few; CDR3nt: TGTGCCTCGGTGACAGGGAGTAATTCACCCCTCCACTTT; CDR3aa: CASVTGSNSPLHF
v_gene: TRBV10-2; d_gene: TRBD2; j_gene: TRBJ2-7; abundance: NA; CDR3nt: TGCGCCAGCAGTGAGGCGCGGGGTCTAGCGGGAGGTTACGAGCAGTACTTC; CDR3aa: CASSEARGLAGGYEQYF
v_gene: TRBV6-1; d_gene: NA; j_gene: TRBJ1-2; abundance: NA; CDR3nt: TGTGCCAGCAGTGATCACGTCTGGACAGCCGCGGAGGGGGGCTATGGCTACACCTTC; CDR3aa: CASSDHVWTAAEGGYGYTF
v_gene: TRBV5-1; d_gene: NA; j_gene: TRBJ2-2; abundance: NA; CDR3nt: TGCGCCAGCAGAAGGGAGACAGTAAACACCGGGGAGCTGTTTTTT; CDR3aa: CASRRETVNTGELFF
v_gene: TRBV5-1; d_gene: TRBD1; j_gene: TRBJ2-3; abundance: NA; CDR3nt: TGCGCCAGCAGCTTGGGCAGACAGGGGGCCGGGAGCCGAGATACGCAGTATTTT; CDR3aa: CASSLGRQGAGSRDTQYF
v_gene: TRBV9; d_gene: NA; j_gene: TRBJ1-3; abundance: NA; CDR3nt: TGTGCCAGCAGCGTAGGAGGGGGCTCTGGAAACACCATATATTTT; CDR3aa: CASSVGGGSGNTIYF
v_gene: TRBV6-5; d_gene: TRBD2; j_gene: TRBJ2-7; abundance: few; CDR3nt: TGTGCCAGTAGAACGGGGGGGGCCGGGTCCTACGAGCAGTACTTC; CDR3aa: CASRTGGAGSYEQYF
v_gene: TRBV7-2; d_gene: NA; j_gene: TRBJ2-5; abundance: NA; CDR3nt: TGTGCCAGCAGCCGGGGTCAAAGACAAGAGACCCAGTACTTC; CDR3aa: CASSRGQRQETQYF
v_gene: TRBV4-3; d_gene: NA; j_gene: TRBJ2-2; abundance: once; CDR3nt: TGCGCCAGCAGCCAAGACACGGGAAGCACCGGGGAGCTGTTTTTT; CDR3aa: CASSQDTGSTGELFF
v_gene: TRBV20-1; d_gene: NA; j_gene: TRBJ1-2; abundance: NA; CDR3nt: TGCAGTGCTGGGGCAGATGGCTACACCTTC; CDR3aa: CSAGADGYTF
v_gene: TRBV10-3; d_gene: TRBD1; j_gene: TRBJ1-6; abundance: NA; CDR3nt: TGTGCCATCAGTGAGACCCCGGACAGGGCTTTTTCTTATAATTCACCCCTCCACTTT; CDR3aa: CAISETPDRAFSYNSPLHF
v_gene: TRBV4-3; d_gene: TRBD1; j_gene: TRBJ2-7; abundance: NA; CDR3nt: TGCGCCAGCAGCCAAGAAGGGACAGGGCTTCCCTACGAGCAGTACTTC; CDR3aa: CASSQEGTGLPYEQYF
v_gene: TRBV5-1; d_gene: NA; j_gene: TRBJ2-7; abundance: NA; CDR3nt: TGCGCCAGCAGTCCAGGTGTGGGGGGCTCGCCTTACTTC; CDR3aa: CASSPGVGGSPYF
v_gene: TRBV5-6; d_gene: NA; j_gene: TRBJ1-2; abundance: NA; CDR3nt: TGTGCCAGCAGCTTGATGGGGGTAGATTTCTATGGCTACACCTTC; CDR3aa: CASSLMGVDFYGYTF
v_gene: TRBV30; d_gene: TRBD2; j_gene: TRBJ2-7; abundance: NA; CDR3nt: TGTGCCTGTAACGTCGGGGGGAGCTACGAGCAGTACTTC; CDR3aa: CACNVGGSYEQYF
v_gene: TRBV7-9; d_gene: NA; j_gene: TRBJ2-2; abundance: NA; CDR3nt: TGTGCCAGCAGTCACCCCTACGAAGGGAGGAGTGGGACCGGGGAGCTGTTTTTT; CDR3aa: CASSHPYEGRSGTGELFF
v_gene: TRBV28; d_gene: TRBD1; j_gene: TRBJ1-2; abundance: NA; CDR3nt: TGTGCCAGCAGTTTCCGGGACAGGGGTGGCTACACCTTC; CDR3aa: CASSFRDRGGYTF
v_gene: TRBV10-1; d_gene: TRBD1; j_gene: TRBJ2-5; abundance: NA; CDR3nt: TGCGCCAGCACCCGAGGGGGCCAGGAGACCCAGTACTTC; CDR3aa: CASTRGGQETQYF
v_gene: TRBV6-6; d_gene: NA; j_gene: TRBJ1-5; abundance: NA; CDR3nt: TGTGCCAGCAGTTTCGATACAGTAGGGAATCAGCCCCAGCATTTT; CDR3aa: CASSFDTVGNQPQHF
v_gene: TRBV18; d_gene: NA; j_gene: TRBJ1-2; abundance: once; CDR3nt: TGTGCCAGCTCACCTTGGACAGCCGATGGCTACACCTTC; CDR3aa: CASSPWTADGYTF
v_gene: TRBV4-1; d_gene: NA; j_gene: TRBJ1-4; abundance: NA; CDR3nt: TGCGCCAGCAGCCAATGGCGCACTAATGAAAAACTGTTTTTT; CDR3aa: CASSQWRTNEKLFF
v_gene: TRBV5-6; d_gene: TRBD1; j_gene: TRBJ2-2; abundance: NA; CDR3nt: TGTGCCAGCAGCACGTTACCGGGACAGGGATCTGGGGAGCTGTTTTTT; CDR3aa: CASSTLPGQGSGELFF
v_gene: TRBV6-1; d_gene: TRBD1; j_gene: TRBJ1-5; abundance: NA; CDR3nt: TGTGCCAGCAGTGGGACAGGGGATTCTCAGCCCCAGCATTTT; CDR3aa: CASSGTGDSQPQHF
v_gene: TRBV10-2; d_gene: NA; j_gene: TRBJ1-1; abundance: NA; CDR3nt: TGCGCCAGCAGTGAGCACGCGGGCATGAACACTGAAGCTTTCTTT; CDR3aa: CASSEHAGMNTEAFF